This entry describes one TCR beta chain. Profiling relied on immunoSEQ multiplex PCR, and the TCRdb table lists in-frame clones only, not all of them. The sample has 250,000 to 350,000 clones; roughly 90% are singletons. The sample originates from a study of blood T cell repertoires in COVID-19. CDR1 is SEHNR, CDR2 FQNEAQ, per germline (reference sequence). The CDR3 extends over 17 amino acids. With 4 bases removed from V and 2 bases from J, the gap between germline ends came to 19 bases. This sequence joins TRBV7-9 and TRBJ2-3, with D possibly TRBD1 on 6 matching bases. The material sequenced was peripheral blood. This receptor was identified in a man between 18 and 35 years old who had recovered from COVID-19. The CDR3 loop is CASSSRPGQGDTDTQYF. DNA of the CDR3: TGTGCCAGCAGCTCACGTCCGGGACAAGGGGACACAGATACGCAGTATTTT. Full variable domain (remainder filled in from reference TRBV7-9 and TRBJ2-3): DTGVSQNPRHKITKRGQNVTFRCDPISEHNRLYWYRQTLGQGPEFLTYFQNEAQLEKSRLLSDRFSAERPKGSFSTLEIQRTEQGDSAMYLCASSSRPGQGDTDTQYFGPGTRLTVL.